This note documents a single T cell receptor (beta chain) sequence. These data come from a study of blood T cells in healthy people across ages. J lost 5 bases, V lost 7 bases, and 7 bases had no gene match. Germline CDR1 and CDR2: SQVTM and ANQGSEA. The CDR3 runs to 13 residues. The second PCR ran roughly 6 to 11 cycles with a sample-barcoded 5' primer and J-beta primers. A template-switch adaptor that had 12 random nucleotides put a tag on each cDNA molecule. TCRdb analysed the 5' RACE reads with MiXCR anew, one entry per CDR3 protein. The sample comprises around 940,000 distinct CDR3 sequences, 51% of which are singletons, and 20% to 25% rests with the top ten.

This clonotype was obtained from a woman aged 55-70 years in good health. Sample: blood. This chain joins TRBV29-1 and TRBJ2-7, with 11 bases that match TRBD1. The CDR3 loop is CSAAGTGGNEQYF. The CDR3 DNA sequence: TGCAGCGCAGCCGGGACAGGGGGGAACGAGCAGTACTTC.